This TCR beta chain was identified during a study of T cell changes during pregnancy in multiple sclerosis. V lost 4 bases, J lost 5 bases, and 7 bases stayed unmatched. The CDR3 is made up of 15 amino acids. Germline V gives CDR1 SGHTA, CDR2 FQGNSA. Measured with immunoSEQ multiplex PCR; TCRdb has only the in-frame clones, and not every one. The table lists around 69,000 clones, about 91% of them singletons. The TCR was taken from a female donor with multiple sclerosis, enrolled in a pregnancy study. The material sequenced was CD8+ T cells from peripheral blood mononuclear cells, taken before pregnancy. J is TRBJ2-7 and V is TRBV7-2; 11 nucleotides match TRBD2. CDR3 amino acids: CASSSLAGGTHEQYF. The CDR3 DNA reads as TGTGCCAGCAGCTCTCTAGCGGGGGGCACCCACGAGCAGTACTTC. Full variable domain (remainder filled in from reference TRBV7-2 and TRBJ2-7): GAGVSQSPSNKVTEKGKDVELRCDPISGHTALYWYRQSLGQGLEFLIYFQGNSAPDKSGLPSDRFSAERTGGSVSTLTIQRTQQEDSAVYLCASSSLAGGTHEQYFGPGTRLTVT.